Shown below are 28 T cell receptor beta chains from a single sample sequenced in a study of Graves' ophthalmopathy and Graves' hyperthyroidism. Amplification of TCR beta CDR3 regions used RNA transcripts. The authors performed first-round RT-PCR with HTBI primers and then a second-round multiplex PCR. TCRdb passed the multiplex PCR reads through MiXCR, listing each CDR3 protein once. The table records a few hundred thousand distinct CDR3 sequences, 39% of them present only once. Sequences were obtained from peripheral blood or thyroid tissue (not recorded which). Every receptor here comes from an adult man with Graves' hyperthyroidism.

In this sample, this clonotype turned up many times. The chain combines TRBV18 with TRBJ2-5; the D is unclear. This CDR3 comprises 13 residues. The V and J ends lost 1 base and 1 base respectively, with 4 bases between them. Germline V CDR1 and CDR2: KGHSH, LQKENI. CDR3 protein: CASSPRGQETQYF. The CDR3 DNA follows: TGTGCCAGCTCACCACGGGGCCAAGAGACCCAGTACTTC.

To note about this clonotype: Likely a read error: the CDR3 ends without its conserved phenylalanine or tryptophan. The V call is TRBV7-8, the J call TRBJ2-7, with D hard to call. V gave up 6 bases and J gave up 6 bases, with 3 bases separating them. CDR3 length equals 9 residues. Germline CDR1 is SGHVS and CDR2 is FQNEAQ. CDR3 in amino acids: CASRSEQYL. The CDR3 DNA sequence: TGTGCCAGCAGAAGCGAGCAGTACCTC.

The CDR3: CASSDLGGVTGELFF. The CDR3 coding sequence is TGCGCCAGCAGTGATCTAGGGGGCGTCACCGGGGAGCTGTTTTTT. The chain joins TRBV10-2 to TRBJ2-2, with 7 bases identical to TRBD1. CDR1 and CDR2 from the germline V gene are WSHSY and SAAADI. Trimming removed 3 bases from V and 4 bases from J; junction bases left unmatched: 5. CDR3 length: 15 amino acids.

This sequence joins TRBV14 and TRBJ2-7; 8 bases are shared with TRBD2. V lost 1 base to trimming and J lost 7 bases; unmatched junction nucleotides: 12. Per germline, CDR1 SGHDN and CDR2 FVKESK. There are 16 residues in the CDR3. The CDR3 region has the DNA TGTGCCAGCAGCCAAGTTCGCGGGGGGCGCTACGATGAGCAGTACTTC. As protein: CASSQVRGGRYDEQYF.

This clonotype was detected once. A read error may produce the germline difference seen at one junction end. CDR3 protein: CSARDLSGGLFF. As DNA, the CDR3 is TGCAGTGCTAGAGATTTGAGCGGGGGGCTGTTTTTT. This chain uses TRBV20-1 with TRBJ2-2; TRBD2 aligns across 8 bases. CDR3 length: 12 residues. Germline V gives CDR1 DFQATT, CDR2 SNEGSKA (reference sequence).

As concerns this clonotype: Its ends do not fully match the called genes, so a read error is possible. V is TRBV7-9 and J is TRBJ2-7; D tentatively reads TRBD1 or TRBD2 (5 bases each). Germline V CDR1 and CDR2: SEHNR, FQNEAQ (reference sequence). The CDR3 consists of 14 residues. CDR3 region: CGAYTGPSSSEQYF. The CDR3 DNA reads TGCGGGGCTTATACCGGGCCGAGCTCCTCCGAGCAGTACTTC.

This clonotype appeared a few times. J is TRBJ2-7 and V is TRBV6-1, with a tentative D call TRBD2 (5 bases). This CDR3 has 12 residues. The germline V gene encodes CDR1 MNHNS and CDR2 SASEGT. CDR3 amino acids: CASTGLSYEQYF. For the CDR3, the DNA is TGTGCAAGTACGGGATTGTCCTACGAGCAGTACTTC.

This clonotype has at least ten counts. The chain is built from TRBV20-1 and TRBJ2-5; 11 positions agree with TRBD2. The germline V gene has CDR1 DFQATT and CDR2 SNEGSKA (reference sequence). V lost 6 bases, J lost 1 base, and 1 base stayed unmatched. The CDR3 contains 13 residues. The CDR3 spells CSAGLAGQETQYF. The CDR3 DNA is TGCAGTGCCGGACTAGCGGGCCAAGAGACCCAGTACTTC.

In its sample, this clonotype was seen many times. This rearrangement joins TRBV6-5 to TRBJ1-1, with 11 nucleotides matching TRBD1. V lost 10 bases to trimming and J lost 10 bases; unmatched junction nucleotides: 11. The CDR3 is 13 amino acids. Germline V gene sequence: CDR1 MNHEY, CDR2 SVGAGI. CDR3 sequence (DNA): TGTGCCACCAACCCCGGGACAGGGGGAATAGCTTTCTTT. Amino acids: CATNPGTGGIAFF.

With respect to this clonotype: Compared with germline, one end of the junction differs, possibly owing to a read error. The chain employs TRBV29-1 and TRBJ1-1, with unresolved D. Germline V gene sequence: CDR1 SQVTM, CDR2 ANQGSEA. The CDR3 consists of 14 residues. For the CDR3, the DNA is TGCAGCGTCGCCGGGCCTCTCCTTAACGCTGAGGCTTTCTTT. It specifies CSVAGPLLNAEAFF. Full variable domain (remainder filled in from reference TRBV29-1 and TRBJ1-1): SAVISQKPSRDICQRGTSLTIQCQVDSQVTMMFWYRQQPGQSLTLIATANQGSEATYESGFVIDKFPISRPNLTFSTLTVSNMSPEDSSIYLCSVAGPLLNAEAFFGQGTRLTVV.

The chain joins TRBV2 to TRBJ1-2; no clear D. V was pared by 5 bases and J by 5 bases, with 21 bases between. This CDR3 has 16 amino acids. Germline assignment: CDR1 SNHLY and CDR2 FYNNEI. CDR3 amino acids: CASSYSRRAPDYGYTF. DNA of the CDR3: TGTGCCAGCAGTTACTCGAGGAGAGCCCCTGATTATGGCTACACCTTC.

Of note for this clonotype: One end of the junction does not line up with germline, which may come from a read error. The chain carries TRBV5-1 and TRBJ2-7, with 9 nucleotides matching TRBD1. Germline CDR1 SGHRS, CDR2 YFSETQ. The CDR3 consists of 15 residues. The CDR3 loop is CASSFTGTGPYKQYF. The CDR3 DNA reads TGTGCCAGCAGCTTTACCGGGACAGGGCCTTACAAGCAGTACTTC.

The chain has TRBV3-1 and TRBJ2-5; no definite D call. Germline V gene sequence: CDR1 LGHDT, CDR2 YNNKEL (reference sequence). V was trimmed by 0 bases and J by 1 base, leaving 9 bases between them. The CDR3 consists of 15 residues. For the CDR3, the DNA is TGTGCCAGCAGCCAAGATGGCTTCCTCCAAGAGACCCAGTACTTC. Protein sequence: CASSQDGFLQETQYF.

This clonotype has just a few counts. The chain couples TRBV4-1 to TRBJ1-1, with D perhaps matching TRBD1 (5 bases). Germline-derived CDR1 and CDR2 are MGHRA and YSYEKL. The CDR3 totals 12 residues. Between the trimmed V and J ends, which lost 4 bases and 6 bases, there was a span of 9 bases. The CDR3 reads CASSPGESEAFF. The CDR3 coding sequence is TGCGCCAGCAGCCCGGGGGAATCTGAAGCTTTCTTT.

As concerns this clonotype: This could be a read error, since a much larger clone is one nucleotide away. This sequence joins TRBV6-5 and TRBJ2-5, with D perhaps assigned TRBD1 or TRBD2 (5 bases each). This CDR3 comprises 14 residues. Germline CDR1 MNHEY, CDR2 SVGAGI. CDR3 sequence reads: CANSTARDPETQYF. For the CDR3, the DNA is TGTGCCAACAGTACGGCAAGGGACCCGGAGACCCAGTACTTC.

The CDR3 protein is CSASGRGGGEVFF. The CDR3 nucleotides are TGCAGTGCTAGCGGGAGGGGCGGCGGGGAGGTGTTTTTT. This chain links TRBV20-1 with TRBJ1-4, with D maybe TRBD1 (5 bases). The CDR3 covers 13 residues. The germline CDR1 and CDR2 sequences are DFQATT and SNEGSKA (reference sequence). V shed 3 bases and J shed 15 bases, with 20 bases lying between them.

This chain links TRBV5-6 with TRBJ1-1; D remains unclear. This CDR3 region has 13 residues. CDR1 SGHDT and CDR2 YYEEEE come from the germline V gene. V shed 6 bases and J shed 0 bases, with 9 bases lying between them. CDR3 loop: CASTSDMNTEAFF. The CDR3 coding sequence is TGTGCCAGCACGTCAGATATGAACACTGAAGCTTTCTTT.

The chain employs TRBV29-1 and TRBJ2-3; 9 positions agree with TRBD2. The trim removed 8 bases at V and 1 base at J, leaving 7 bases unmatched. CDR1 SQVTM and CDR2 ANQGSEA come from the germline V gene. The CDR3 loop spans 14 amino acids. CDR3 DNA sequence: TGCAGCTCGGTCGGCGGGAGGGGCACAGATACGCAGTATTTT. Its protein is CSSVGGRGTDTQYF.

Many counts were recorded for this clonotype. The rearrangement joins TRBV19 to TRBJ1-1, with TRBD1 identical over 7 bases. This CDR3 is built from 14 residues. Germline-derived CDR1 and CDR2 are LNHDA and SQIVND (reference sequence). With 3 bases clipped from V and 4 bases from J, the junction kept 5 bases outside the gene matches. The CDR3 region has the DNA TGTGCCAGTAGTATCGACAGGGTTCGCACTGAAGCTTTCTTT. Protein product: CASSIDRVRTEAFF.

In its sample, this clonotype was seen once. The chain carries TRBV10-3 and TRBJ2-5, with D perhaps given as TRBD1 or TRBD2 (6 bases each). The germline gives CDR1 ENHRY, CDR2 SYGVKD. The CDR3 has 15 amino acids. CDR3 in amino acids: CASSPRTAGQETQYF. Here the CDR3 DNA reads TGTGCTAGCAGTCCACGGACAGCGGGCCAAGAGACCCAGTACTTC.

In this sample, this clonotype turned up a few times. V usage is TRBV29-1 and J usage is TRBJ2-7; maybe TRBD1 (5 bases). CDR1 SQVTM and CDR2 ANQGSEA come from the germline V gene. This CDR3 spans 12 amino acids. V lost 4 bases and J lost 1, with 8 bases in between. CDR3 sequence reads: CSVGQPSYEQYF. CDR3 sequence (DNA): TGCAGCGTTGGACAGCCTTCCTACGAGCAGTACTTC.

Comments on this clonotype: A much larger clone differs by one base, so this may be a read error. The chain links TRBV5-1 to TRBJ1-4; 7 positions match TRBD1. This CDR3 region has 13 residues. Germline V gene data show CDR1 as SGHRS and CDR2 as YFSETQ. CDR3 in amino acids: CVSRGADGEKLFF. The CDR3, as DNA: TGCGTCAGCAGGGGGGCAGATGGTGAAAAACTGTTTTTT.

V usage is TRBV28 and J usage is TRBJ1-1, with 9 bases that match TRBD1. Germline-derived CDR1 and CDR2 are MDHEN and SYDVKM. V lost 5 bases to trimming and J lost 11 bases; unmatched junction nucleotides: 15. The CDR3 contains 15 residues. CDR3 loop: CASSLSGGQGPKAFF. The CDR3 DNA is TGTGCCAGCAGTCTTAGTGGGGGACAGGGTCCCAAGGCTTTCTTT.

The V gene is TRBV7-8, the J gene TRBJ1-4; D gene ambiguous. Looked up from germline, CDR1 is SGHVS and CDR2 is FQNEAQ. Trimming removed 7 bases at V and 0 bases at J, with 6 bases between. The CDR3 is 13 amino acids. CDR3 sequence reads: CASTPTTNEKLFF. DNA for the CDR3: TGTGCCAGCACTCCCACAACTAATGAAAAACTGTTTTTT.

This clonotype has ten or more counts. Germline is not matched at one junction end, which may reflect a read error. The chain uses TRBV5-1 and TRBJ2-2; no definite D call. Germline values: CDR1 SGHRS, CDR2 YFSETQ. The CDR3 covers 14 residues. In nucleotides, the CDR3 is TGCGCCAGTCTGGAGCGCACGAACTCCGGGGAGCTGTTTTTT. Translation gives CASLERTNSGELFF.

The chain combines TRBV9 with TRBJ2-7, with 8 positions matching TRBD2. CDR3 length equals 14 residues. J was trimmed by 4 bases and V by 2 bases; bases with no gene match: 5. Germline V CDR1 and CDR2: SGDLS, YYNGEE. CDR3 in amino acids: CASSVSGSGYEQYF. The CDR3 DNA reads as TGTGCCAGCAGCGTGAGCGGGAGCGGGTACGAGCAGTACTTC.

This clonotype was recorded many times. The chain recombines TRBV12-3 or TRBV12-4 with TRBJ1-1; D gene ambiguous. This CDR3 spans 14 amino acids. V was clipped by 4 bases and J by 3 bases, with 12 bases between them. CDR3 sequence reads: CASSSRGLDTEAFF. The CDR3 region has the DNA TGTGCCAGCAGTTCCCGGGGATTGGACACTGAAGCTTTCTTT.

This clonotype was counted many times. CDR3 residues: CASSSIQGAGEKLFF. In DNA form, the CDR3 reads TGTGCCAGCAGTTCTATACAGGGGGCAGGTGAAAAACTGTTTTTT. The chain couples TRBV6-5 to TRBJ1-4; 9 nucleotides align to TRBD1. The CDR3 consists of 15 residues. From germline, CDR1 is MNHEY and CDR2 SVGAGI. With 4 bases clipped from V and 7 bases from J, the junction kept 7 bases outside the gene matches.